This record concerns one T cell receptor beta chain sequence. Its antigen is not known. This record comes from a study of blood T cells in healthy people across ages. Study conclusions and caveats: Strongly correlated with naive T cell percentage was TCR beta diversity.

Samples each had at least 5 micrograms of total RNA extracted. The CDR3 is made up of 16 amino acids. The V and J ends lost 4 bases and 0 bases, in that order; junction bases with no gene match: 7. The germline V gene encodes CDR1 SGHRS and CDR2 YFSETQ. A sample-barcoded 5' primer and a J-beta primer mix were used in a second PCR of roughly 7 to 12 cycles. Each CDR3 protein is one row after TCRdb ran MiXCR on the 5' RACE reads. The sample consists of 1.2 million to 1.5 million distinct CDR3 sequences, 40% to 50% of them appearing once. The clonotype was recovered from a woman aged 18-35 years in good health. The chain employs TRBV5-1 and TRBJ2-7; 10 nucleotides match TRBD2. The specimen sequenced was blood. CDR3 in DNA: TGCGCCAGCAGCCCACCGGGACTAGCGTCCTCCTACGAGCAGTACTTC. It encodes CASSPPGLASSYEQYF.